This TCR beta chain was profiled in a study of neurological immune-mediated disorders. This clonotype was detected ten times or more. Germline V CDR1 and CDR2: DFQATT, SNEGSKA (reference sequence). The CDR3 runs to 14 residues. V was pared by 3 bases and J by 1 base, with 13 bases between. In TCRdb, the 5' RACE reads were re-called with MiXCR into one record per CDR3 protein. The sample shows about 92,000 distinct CDR3 sequences, around 3.4% of them seen only once. The receptor was isolated from a woman in her fifties or sixties with multiple sclerosis. Source material: PBMCs. V gene TRBV20-1 combines with J gene TRBJ2-7, with D possibly matching TRBD2 (5 bases). CDR3 bases: TGCAGTGCTAGGGGAGCGGCGCTGTCCTACGAGCAGTACTTC. Its translation is CSARGAALSYEQYF.